This TCR beta chain is from a study of blood T cells in healthy people across ages. J lost 5 bases, V lost 0 bases, and 6 bases had no gene match. The germline gives CDR1 LGHNA, CDR2 YNFKEQ. This CDR3 is built from 16 residues. Broader study findings: A conclusive naive versus antigen-experienced comparison was prevented by the unsorted PBMCs. Across samples, TCR beta diversity tracked strongly with naive T cell percentage.

Donors were systemically healthy Caucasian individuals from Russia aged 6 to 90 years. Turning to this clonotype: As yet, its antigen is unknown.

Using a J-beta primer mix together with a sample-barcoded 5' primer, a second PCR was run for roughly 6 to 12 cycles. Each cDNA was tagged by a template-switch adaptor containing 12 random nucleotides. TCRdb processed the 5' RACE reads anew with MiXCR; each CDR3 protein has one entry. The sample comprises 850,000 to 1,100,000 distinct CDR3 sequences, roughly two fifths of which are singletons, and around 14% rests with the top ten. Source material: blood. This clonotype was sampled from a man younger than 35 in good health. The chain carries TRBV4-2 and TRBJ2-3, with TRBD1 matching over 9 bases. CDR3 in DNA: TGTGCCAGCAGCCAAGATAAAACAGGGGGCGTAGATACGCAGTATTTT. Amino acid sequence: CASSQDKTGGVDTQYF.